This T cell receptor (beta chain) was found in a study of blood T cell repertoires in COVID-19. Germline V gives CDR1 MGHRA, CDR2 YSYEKL. Trimming cost V 3 bases and J 5 bases, with 19 bases left between them. The length of the CDR3 is 16 residues. The method was immunoSEQ multiplex PCR; TCRdb's version includes in-frame clones alone and lacks a portion of them. Among some 26,000 clones listed, about 89% were seen once. In its sample, this clone ranks as medium-sized. The J gene is TRBJ1-2, the V gene TRBV4-1, with D possibly matching TRBD1 (5 bases). The sequence was obtained from a human donor in a cohort sampled during active COVID-19. What was sequenced was peripheral blood. CDR3 sequence (DNA): TGCGCCAGCAGCCAGACCCCGACAGCCACATCATATGGCTACACCTTC. Its translation: CASSQTPTATSYGYTF.